The entry that follows covers one T cell receptor beta chain sequence. Its target antigen remains unknown. No base-level quality is on record; no much larger clone is a single base apart. Collaborating institutions collected whole blood in K2EDTA tubes following their own protocols. For TCRbeta analysis, collaborator samples were shipped as frozen whole blood, as isolated PBMCs, or as DNA extracted from either sample type. The sample belongs to a study of blood T cell repertoires in COVID-19 (dated by TCRdb to 2020 to 2021). Notes on the research overall: Samples from collaborators originated in the United States, Italy and Spain and spanned both the acute and convalescent phases of COVID-19. The material from the prospective study consisted of cDNA or gDNA derived from T cells, B-cell-depleted T cells, or PBMCs. The dataset comprised deeply sampled blood TCRbeta repertoires from subjects exposed to, actively infected with, or recovered from COVID-19. The repertoires were made available in a free public database intended to serve as a resource for research on the immune response to SARS-CoV-2. Samples were obtained from the ongoing ImmuneRACE study (first 160 participants) and from 1,254 subjects provided by 6 global collaborators. The sample metadata nearly always contained a de-identified subject ID, COVID-19 status, age in years and sex. Where HLA class I and class II types were available, the types were taken from metadata supplied by the sample provider, not from assay-based typing.

The immunoSEQ Assay, a bias-controlled multiplex PCR, was used to amplify TCRbeta CDR3 regions from genomic DNA. The study's own analysis went as follows. Within the assay, amplification of reference gene primers was used to estimate how many nucleated cells each sample contained. To quantify the absolute abundance of each unique TCRbeta CDR3 rearrangement, sequence reads were collapsed and filtered. For each sample, productive Simpson clonality was calculated by taking the square root of Simpson's diversity index across productive rearrangements. TCRdb stores this immuneACCESS table with in-frame sequences only. Part of the clones is absent; in the studies checked, under half of the shortfall reflects unresolved V genes, and no reason is known for the rest. From that table come the V and J calls and clone size; the DNA was used to work out D and trimming. This sample has 90,000 to 95,000 clones in its table, and about 90% of those were observed once. The biggest ten clones account for 7.5% to 9.5% of the sample.

Overall study results and their limits: The amount of clinical and demographic metadata varied by source and participant and was provided uncurated.

The CDR3 starts with the cysteine, ends with the phenylalanine, and has 11 residues. Just CDR3 DNA is preserved here, 33 bases in frame from base 1. Trimming costs V 1 base and J 10 bases, and their ends lie 6 bases apart. From the germline V gene (reference sequence), CDR1 is LGHDT and CDR2 is YNNKEL. The source is a woman in her 70s with acute or convalescent COVID-19. The sequence is built from TRBV3-1 (or the pseudogene TRBV3-2) and TRBJ2-3, and perhaps TRBD2 as D gene, on 5 matching bases. The source material was peripheral blood. The CDR3 amino acid sequence is: CASSQGTSQYF. In nucleotide form, the sequence is TGTGCCAGCAGCCAAGGGACTTCGCAGTATTTT.